This T cell receptor (beta chain) was documented in a study of cytomegalovirus exposure and HLA in healthy donors. Turning to the study itself: Drawn from HLA-typed donors, about 82 million unique TCRs were held in an early data release.

As concerns this clone: As yet, its antigen is unknown.

Study conclusions and caveats: The authors listed 150 or so TCR beta chains as cytomegalovirus-associated.

13 Jbeta primers and 60 Vbeta primers were used for the PCR. The assay was immunoSEQ multiplex PCR, and TCRdb's table has in-frame clones only and misses some. The sample has around 150,000 clones; 79% are singletons. The germline V gene has CDR1 SNHLY and CDR2 FYNNEI. The length of the CDR3 is 11 residues. Trimming took 5 bases from V and 6 from J, leaving 8 bases between them. This TCR was sampled from a man aged 50-59 years in good health and CMV-seropositive. Sequences were obtained from PBMCs. This sequence joins TRBV2 and TRBJ2-7; D unresolved. CDR3 residues: CASSYFGEQYF. The DNA for the CDR3 is TGTGCCAGCAGTTACTTCGGCGAGCAGTACTTC.